At least ten counts were recorded for the clone carrying this T cell receptor beta chain. What it binds is unknown. Each CDR3 protein gets one entry after TCRdb re-called the 5' RACE reads with MiXCR. Among around 340,000 distinct CDR3 sequences, 9.5% to 15% were seen once, and the ten largest hold 3.2%. These data come from a study of T cells after yellow fever vaccination. The overall study: Preparation used SMART-Seq v4 Ultra Low Input for the low-cell-number fractions.

Study-level points and caveats: There was a possibility that FACS-sorted repertoires contained abundant clonotypes contaminating from the bulk population. Booster samples showed a return of most primary-vaccination clones (about 96% CD4, approximately 85% CD8). It was a small share of clonotypes that appeared in both CD4 and CD8 compartments.

Per the germline V gene, CDR1 is SGHDT and CDR2 is YYEEEE. V shed 1 base, J shed 0 bases, and the junction held 9 bases outside the gene matches. The CDR3 has 17 residues. The sample consisted of CD4+ T cells sorted from PBMCs, taken 15 days after the yellow fever booster vaccination. V and J are TRBV5-6 and TRBJ1-1; 7 positions match TRBD1. The sequence came from a man aged 18 to 35 who received the YFV17D yellow fever vaccine. The CDR3 region is CASSLKRDSLMNTEAFF. CDR3 sequence (DNA): TGTGCCAGCAGCTTGAAACGGGACAGCCTCATGAACACTGAAGCTTTCTTT.